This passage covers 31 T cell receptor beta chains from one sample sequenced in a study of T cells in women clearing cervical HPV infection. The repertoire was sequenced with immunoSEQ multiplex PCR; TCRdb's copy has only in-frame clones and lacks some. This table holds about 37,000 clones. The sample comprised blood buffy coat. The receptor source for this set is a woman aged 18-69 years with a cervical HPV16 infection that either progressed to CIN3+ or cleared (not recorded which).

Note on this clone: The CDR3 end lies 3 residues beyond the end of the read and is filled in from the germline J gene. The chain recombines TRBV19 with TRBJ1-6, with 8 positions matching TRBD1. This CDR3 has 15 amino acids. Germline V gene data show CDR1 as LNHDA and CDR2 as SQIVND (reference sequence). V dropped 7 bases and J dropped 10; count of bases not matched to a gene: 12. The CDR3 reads CASTLYGTGGSPLHF. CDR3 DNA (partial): TGTGCCAGTACCCTATACGGGACAGGTGGATCACCC.

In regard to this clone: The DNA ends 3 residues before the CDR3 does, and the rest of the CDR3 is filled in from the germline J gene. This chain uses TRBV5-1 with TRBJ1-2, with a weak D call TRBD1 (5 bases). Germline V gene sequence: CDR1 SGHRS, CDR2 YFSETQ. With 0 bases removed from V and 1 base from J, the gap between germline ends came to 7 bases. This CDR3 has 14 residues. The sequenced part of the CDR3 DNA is TGCGCCAGCAGCTTGGGGGGGGATAACTATGGC. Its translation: CASSLGGDNYG. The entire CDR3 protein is CASSLGGDNYGYTF.

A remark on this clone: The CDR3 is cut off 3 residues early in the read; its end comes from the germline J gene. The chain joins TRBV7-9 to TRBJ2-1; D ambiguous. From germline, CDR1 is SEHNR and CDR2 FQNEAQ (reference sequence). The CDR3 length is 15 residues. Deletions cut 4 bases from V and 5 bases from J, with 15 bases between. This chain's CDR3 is CASSSGSPFNNEQFF. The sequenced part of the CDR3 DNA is TGTGCCAGCAGCTCCGGGTCACCCTTTAACAATGAG.

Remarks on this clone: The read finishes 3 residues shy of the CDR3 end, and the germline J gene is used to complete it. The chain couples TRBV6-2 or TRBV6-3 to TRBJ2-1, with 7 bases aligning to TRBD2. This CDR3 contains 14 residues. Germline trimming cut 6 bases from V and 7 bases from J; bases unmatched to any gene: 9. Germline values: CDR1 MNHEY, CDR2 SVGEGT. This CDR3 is CASRHGLGRNEQFF. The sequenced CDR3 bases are TGTGCCAGCAGACACGGACTAGGGAGGAATGAG.

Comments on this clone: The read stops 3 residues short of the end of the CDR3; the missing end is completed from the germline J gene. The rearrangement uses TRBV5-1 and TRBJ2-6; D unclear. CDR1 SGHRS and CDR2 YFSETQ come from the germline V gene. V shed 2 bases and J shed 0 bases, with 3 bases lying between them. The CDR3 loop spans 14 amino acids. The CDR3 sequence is CASSFSSGANVLTF. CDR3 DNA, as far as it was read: TGCGCCAGCAGCTTCAGCTCTGGGGCCAACGTC.

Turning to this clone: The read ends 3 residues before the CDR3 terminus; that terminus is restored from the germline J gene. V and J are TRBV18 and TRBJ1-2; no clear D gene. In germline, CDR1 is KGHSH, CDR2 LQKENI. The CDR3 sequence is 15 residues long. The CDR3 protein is CASSPPSSGVNDYTF. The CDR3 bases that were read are TGTGCCAGCTCACCACCGTCTAGCGGAGTCAATGAC. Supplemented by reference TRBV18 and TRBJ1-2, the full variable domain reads NAGVMQNPRHLVRRRGQEARLRCSPMKGHSHVYWYRQLPEEGLKFMVYLQKENIIDESGMPKERFSAEFPKEGPSILRIQQVVRGDSAAYFCASSPPSSGVNDYTFGSGTRLTVV.

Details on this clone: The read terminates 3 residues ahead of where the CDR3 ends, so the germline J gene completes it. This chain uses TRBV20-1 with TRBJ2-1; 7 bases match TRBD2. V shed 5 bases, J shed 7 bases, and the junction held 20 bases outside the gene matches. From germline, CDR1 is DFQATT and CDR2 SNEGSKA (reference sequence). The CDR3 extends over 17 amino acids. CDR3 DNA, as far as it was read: TGCAGTGCTTCCACCCCCTTGGCGGGAGAGCAAATGAATGAG. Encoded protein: CSASTPLAGEQMNE. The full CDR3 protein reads CSASTPLAGEQMNEQFF.

The sequenced CDR3 bases are TGTGCCTGGAGTGTAGGACTTCTTCCCGAG. Its translation is CAWSVGLLPE. The full CDR3 is CAWSVGLLPEQYF. The chain uses TRBV30 and TRBJ2-7; a possible D gene is TRBD2 (5 bases). The read terminates 3 residues before the CDR3 end, so the remaining end is supplied by the germline J gene. V lost 0 bases and J lost 6, with 12 bases in between. CDR1 and CDR2 (germline): GTSNPN, SVGIG (reference sequence). This CDR3 spans 13 amino acids. Based on the CDR3 plus reference TRBV30 and TRBJ2-7, the full variable domain is SQTIHQWPATLVQPVGSPLSLECTVEGTSNPNLYWYRQAAGRGLQLLFYSVGIGQISSEVPQNLSASRPQDRQFILSSKKLLLSDSGFYLCAWSVGLLPEQYFGPGTRLTVT.

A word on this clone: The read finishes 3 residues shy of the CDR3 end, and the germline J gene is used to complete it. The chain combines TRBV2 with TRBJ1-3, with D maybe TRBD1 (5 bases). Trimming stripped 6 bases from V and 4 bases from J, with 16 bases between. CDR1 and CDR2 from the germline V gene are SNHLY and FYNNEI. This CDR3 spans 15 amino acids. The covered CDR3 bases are TGTGCCAGCAGCTCGTCAGGGCGGAGCGGAAACACC. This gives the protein CASSSSGRSGNT. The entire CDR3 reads CASSSSGRSGNTIYF. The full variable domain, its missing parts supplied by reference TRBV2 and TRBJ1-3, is EPEVTQTPSHQVTQMGQEVILRCVPISNHLYFYWYRQILGQKVEFLVSFYNNEISEKSEIFDDQFSVERPDGSNFTLKIRSTKLEDSAMYFCASSSSGRSGNTIYFGEGSWLTVV.

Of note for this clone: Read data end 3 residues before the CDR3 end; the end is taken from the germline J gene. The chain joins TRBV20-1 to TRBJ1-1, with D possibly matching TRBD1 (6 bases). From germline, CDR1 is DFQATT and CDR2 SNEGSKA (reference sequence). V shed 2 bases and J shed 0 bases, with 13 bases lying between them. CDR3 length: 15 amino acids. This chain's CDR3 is CSARSSGALNTEAFF. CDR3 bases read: TGCAGTGCTAGATCATCAGGGGCCCTGAACACTGAA.

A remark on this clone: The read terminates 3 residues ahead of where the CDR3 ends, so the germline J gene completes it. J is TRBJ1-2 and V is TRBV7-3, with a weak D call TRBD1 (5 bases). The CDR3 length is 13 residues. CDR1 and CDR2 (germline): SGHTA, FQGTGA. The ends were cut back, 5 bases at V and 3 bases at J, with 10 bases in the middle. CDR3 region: CASSPGGDYGYTF. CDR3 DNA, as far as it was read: TGTGCCAGCAGCCCGGGAGGGGACTATGGC.

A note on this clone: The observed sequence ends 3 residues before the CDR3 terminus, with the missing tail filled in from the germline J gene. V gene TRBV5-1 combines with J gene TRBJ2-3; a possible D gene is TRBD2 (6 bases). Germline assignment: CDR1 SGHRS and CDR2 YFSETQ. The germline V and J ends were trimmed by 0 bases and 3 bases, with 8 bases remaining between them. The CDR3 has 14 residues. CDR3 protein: CASSLARGTDTQYF. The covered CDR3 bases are TGCGCCAGCAGCTTGGCCCGGGGGACAGATACG.

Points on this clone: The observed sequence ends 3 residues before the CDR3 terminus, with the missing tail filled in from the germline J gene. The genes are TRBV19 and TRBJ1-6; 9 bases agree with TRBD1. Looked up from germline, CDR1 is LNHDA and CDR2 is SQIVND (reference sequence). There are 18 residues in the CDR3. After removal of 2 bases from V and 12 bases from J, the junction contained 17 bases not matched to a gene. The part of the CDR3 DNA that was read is TGTGCCAGTAGTATACAGAGGGGGCGACAGGGGGTTGAAATACCC. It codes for CASSIQRGRQGVEIP. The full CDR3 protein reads CASSIQRGRQGVEIPLHF.

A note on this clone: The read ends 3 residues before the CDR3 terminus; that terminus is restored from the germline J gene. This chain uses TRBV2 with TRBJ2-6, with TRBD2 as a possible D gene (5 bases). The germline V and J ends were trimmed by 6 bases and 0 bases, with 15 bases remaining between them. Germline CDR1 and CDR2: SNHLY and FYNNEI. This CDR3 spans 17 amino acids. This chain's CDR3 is CASRQVRGRSGANVLTF. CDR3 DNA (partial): TGTGCCAGCAGGCAGGTTCGAGGGCGCTCTGGGGCCAACGTC.

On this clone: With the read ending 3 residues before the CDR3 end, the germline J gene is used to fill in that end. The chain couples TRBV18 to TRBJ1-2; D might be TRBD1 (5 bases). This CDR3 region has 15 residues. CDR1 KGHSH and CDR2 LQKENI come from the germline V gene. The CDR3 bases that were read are TGTGCCAGCTCACCAGCTGGGGCAGTTGTGTACGAC. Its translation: CASSPAGAVVYD. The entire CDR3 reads CASSPAGAVVYDYTF.

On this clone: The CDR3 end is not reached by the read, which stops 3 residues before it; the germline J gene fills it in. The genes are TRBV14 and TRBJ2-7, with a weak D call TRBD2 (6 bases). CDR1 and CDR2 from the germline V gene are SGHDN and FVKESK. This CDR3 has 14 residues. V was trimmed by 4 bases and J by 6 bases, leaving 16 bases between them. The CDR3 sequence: CASSLRDGGVEQYF. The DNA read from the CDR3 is TGTGCCAGCAGCCTCCGGGACGGGGGTGTCGAG. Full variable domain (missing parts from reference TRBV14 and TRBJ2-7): EAGVTQFPSHSVIEKGQTVTLRCDPISGHDNLYWYRRVMGKEIKFLLHFVKESKQDESGMPNNRFLAERTGGTYSTLKVQPAELEDSGVYFCASSLRDGGVEQYFGPGTRLTVT.

The sequenced part of the CDR3 DNA is TGTGCCAGCAGTGGGACAGGAAACAACTATGGC. Translating gives CASSGTGNNYG. The CDR3 as a whole reads CASSGTGNNYGYTF. The V and J genes are TRBV2 and TRBJ1-2; 7 positions match TRBD1. Read sequence stops 3 residues before the CDR3 end, and the germline J gene provides the missing end. CDR3 length: 14 residues. J gave up 2 bases and V 4 bases, and 4 bases lay outside the gene matches. CDR1 and CDR2 from the germline V gene are SNHLY and FYNNEI.

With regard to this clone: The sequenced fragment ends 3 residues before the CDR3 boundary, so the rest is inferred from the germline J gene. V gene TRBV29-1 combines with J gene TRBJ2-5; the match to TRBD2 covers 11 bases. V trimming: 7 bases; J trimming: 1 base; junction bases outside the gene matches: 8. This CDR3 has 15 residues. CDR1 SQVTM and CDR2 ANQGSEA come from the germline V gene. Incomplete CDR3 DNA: TGCAGCGGTGCCGGGACTAGCGGATTCCAAGAGACC. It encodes CSGAGTSGFQET. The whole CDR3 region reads CSGAGTSGFQETQYF.

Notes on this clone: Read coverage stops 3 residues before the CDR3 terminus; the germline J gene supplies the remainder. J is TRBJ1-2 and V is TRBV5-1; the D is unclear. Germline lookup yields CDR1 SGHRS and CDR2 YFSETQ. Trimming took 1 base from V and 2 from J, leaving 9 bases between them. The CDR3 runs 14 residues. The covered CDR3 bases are TGCGCCAGCAGCTTGTCAGGAGGGAACTATGGC. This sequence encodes CASSLSGGNYG. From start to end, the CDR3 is CASSLSGGNYGYTF. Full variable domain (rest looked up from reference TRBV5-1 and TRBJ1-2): KAGVTQTPRYLIKTRGQQVTLSCSPISGHRSVSWYQQTPGQGLQFLFEYFSETQRNKGNFPGRFSGRQFSNSRSEMNVSTLELGDSALYLCASSLSGGNYGYTFGSGTRLTVV.

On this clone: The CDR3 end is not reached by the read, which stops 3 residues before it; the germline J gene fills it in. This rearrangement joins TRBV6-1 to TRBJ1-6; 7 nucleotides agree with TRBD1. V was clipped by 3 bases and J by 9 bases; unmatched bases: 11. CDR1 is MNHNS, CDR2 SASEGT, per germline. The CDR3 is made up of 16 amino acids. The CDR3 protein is CASSEFDRVGISPLHF. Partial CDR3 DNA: TGTGCCAGCAGTGAGTTCGACAGGGTGGGAATTTCACCC.

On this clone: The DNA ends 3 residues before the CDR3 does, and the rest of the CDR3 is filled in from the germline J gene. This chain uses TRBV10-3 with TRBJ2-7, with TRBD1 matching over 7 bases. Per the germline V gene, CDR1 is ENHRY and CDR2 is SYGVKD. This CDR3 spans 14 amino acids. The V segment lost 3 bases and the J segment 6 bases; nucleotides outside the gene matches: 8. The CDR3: CAISEGTAFSEQYF. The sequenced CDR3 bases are TGTGCCATCAGTGAAGGGACAGCCTTTTCCGAG.

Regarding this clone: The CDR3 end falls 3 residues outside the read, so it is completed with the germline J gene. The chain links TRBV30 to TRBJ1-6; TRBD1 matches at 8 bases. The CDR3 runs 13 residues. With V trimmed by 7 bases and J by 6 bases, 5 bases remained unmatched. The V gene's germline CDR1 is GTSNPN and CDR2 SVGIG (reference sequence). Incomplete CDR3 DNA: TGTGCCTCCCAGGGGGCGGTTAATTCACCC. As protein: CASQGAVNSP. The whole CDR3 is CASQGAVNSPLHF.

The CDR3 here is CASSLQGSYETQYF. The sequenced part of the CDR3 DNA is TGTGCCAGCAGCTTACAGGGTAGCTACGAGACC. V usage is TRBV7-2 and J usage is TRBJ2-5; the D gene is possibly TRBD1 (5 bases). The read falls 3 residues short of the CDR3 end, and the missing part is taken from the germline J gene. Germline assignment: CDR1 SGHTA and CDR2 FQGNSA. V lost 2 bases and J lost 5, with 12 bases in between. The CDR3 totals 14 residues.

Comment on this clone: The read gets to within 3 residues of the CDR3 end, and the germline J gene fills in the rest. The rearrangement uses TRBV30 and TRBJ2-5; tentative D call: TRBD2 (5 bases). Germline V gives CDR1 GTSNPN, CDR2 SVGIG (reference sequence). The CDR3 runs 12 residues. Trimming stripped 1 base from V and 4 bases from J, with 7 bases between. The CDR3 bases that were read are TGTGCCTGGAGTGGCGGGCGAGAGACC. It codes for CAWSGGRET. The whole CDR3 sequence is CAWSGGRETQYF.

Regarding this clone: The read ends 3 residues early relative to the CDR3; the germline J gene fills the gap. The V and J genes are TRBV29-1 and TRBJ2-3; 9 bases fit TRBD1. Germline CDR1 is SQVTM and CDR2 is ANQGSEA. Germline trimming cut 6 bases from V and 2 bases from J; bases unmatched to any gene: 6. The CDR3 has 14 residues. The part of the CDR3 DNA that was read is TGCAGCGTGCAAGGACAGGGGTCCACAGATACG. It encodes CSVQGQGSTDT. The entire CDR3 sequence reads CSVQGQGSTDTQYF.

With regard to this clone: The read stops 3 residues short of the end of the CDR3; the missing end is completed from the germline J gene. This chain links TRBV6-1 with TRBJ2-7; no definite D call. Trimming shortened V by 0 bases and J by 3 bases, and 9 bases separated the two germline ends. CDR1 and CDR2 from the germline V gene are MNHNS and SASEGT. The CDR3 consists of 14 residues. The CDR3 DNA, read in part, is TGTGCCAGCAGTGAAGCCCAGGATTTCTACGAG. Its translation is CASSEAQDFYE. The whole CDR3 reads CASSEAQDFYEQYF.

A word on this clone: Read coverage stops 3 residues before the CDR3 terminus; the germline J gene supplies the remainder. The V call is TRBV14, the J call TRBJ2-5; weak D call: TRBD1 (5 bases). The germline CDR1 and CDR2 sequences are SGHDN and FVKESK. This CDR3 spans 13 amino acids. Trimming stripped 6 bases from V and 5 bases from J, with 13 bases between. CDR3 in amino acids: CASSRLGAETQYF. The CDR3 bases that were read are TGTGCCAGCAGTCGCCTAGGGGCGGAGACC.

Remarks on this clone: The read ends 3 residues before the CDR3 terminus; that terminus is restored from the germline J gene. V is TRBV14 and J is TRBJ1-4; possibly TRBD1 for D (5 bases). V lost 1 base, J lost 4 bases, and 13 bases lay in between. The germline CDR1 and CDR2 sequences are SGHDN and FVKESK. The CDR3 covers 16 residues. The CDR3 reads CASSQVDSRFNEKLFF. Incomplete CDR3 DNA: TGTGCCAGCAGCCAAGTAGACAGTCGCTTTAATGAAAAA.

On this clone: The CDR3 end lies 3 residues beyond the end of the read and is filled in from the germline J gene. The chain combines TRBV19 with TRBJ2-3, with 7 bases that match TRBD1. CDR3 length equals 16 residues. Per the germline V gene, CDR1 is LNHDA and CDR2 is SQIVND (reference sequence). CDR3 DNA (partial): TGTGCCAGTAGTTTCGTGAACAGGGGTGGCATTCAGCCG. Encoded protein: CASSFVNRGGIQP. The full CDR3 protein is CASSFVNRGGIQPQYF. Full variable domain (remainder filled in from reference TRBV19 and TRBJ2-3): DGGITQSPKYLFRKEGQNVTLSCEQNLNHDAMYWYRQDPGQGLRLIYYSQIVNDFQKGDIAEGYSVSREKKESFPLTVTSAQKNPTAFYLCASSFVNRGGIQPQYFGPGTRLTVL.

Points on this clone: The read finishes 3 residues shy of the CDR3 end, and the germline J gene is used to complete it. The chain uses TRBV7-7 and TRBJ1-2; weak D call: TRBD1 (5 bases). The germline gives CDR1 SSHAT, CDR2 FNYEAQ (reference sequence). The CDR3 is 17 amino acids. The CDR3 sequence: CASSLGVAAGQRETYTF. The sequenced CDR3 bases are TGTGCCAGCAGCTTAGGGGTAGCGGCGGGGCAGAGAGAGACC.

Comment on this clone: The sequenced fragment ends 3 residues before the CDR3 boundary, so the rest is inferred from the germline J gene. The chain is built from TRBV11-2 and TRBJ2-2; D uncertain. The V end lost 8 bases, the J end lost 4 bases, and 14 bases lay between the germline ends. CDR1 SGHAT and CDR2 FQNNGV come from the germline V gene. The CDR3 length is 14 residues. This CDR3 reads CASARPSGTGELFF. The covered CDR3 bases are TGTGCCAGCGCTCGACCCTCGGGCACCGGGGAG.